This T cell receptor beta chain comes out of a study of blood T cells in healthy people across ages. Study-level findings and limits: Total diversity from one million sequenced T cells was likely underestimated.

The V gene's germline CDR1 is MRHNA and CDR2 SNTAGT. This CDR3 is 18 amino acids long. Trimming took 3 bases from V and 1 from J, leaving 22 bases between them. PCR was performed a second time for about 7 to 11 cycles using a sample-barcoded 5' primer and a J-beta primer mix. Each CDR3 protein gets one entry after TCRdb re-called the 5' RACE reads with MiXCR. Here the sample spans roughly 730,000 distinct CDR3 sequences, 45% to 70% being singletons. A word on this clonotype: Its specificity is unknown.

This receptor was obtained from a man aged 35 to 55 in good health. This rearrangement joins TRBV6-4 to TRBJ2-7; TRBD1 or TRBD2 may be the D gene (5 bases each). Input material: blood. The CDR3 sequence: CASSDGAEDNGTSYEQYF. CDR3 coding DNA: TGTGCCAGCAGTGATGGGGCGGAAGATAACGGGACGTCCTACGAGCAGTACTTC.